The sequence of this T cell receptor beta chain was determined in a study of OX40 agonist ivuxolimab in advanced cancers. Study summary: A diagnosis of hepatocellular carcinoma, melanoma, renal cell or head and neck cancer was present in dose-escalation patients. Prior anti-PD-1, anti-PD-L1 or anti-CTLA-4 therapy was allowed; around 43% had some. Findings of the study overall: Partly responding patients at 0.1-3.0 mg/kg showed some of the smallest clonal expansion.

To note about this clone: Its antigen remains unknown.

Repertoires were generated with immunoSEQ multiplex PCR, while TCRdb's copy carries only in-frame clones and drops some. The data show over 10,000 clones, roughly 80% seen once. V gave up 1 base and J gave up 2 bases; unmatched junction bases: 6. The length of the CDR3 is 16 residues. Germline V gene lookup returns CDR1 MDHEN and CDR2 SYDVKM. Sequenced here: CD4+ or CD8+ T cells sorted from blood, sampled in a trial of the OX40 agonist ivuxolimab. This sequence was found in an adult with an advanced solid tumor such as melanoma, head and neck, liver or kidney cancer. The rearrangement links TRBV28 to TRBJ2-3; 7 bases agree with TRBD2. CDR3 loop: CASSLLAGVHTDTQYF. The DNA for the CDR3 is TGTGCCAGCAGTTTATTGGCGGGAGTCCACACAGATACGCAGTATTTT.